This T cell receptor (beta chain) was captured in a study of post-analysis software for immune sequencing data. General study points: In patients, TRBV5-6, TRBV5-1 and TRBV20-1 belonged to five TRBV segments found more frequently than in controls.

cDNA libraries of TCR beta carried unique molecular identifiers. A single record per CDR3 protein comes from TCRdb applying MiXCR to the PCR reads. This table holds 250,000 to 300,000 distinct CDR3 sequences, 30% to 45% found once. This clonotype has ten or more counts. Its antigen is not identified. This CDR3 comprises 12 residues. The germline CDR1 and CDR2 sequences are SGHTA and FQGNSA. The V and J ends lost 6 bases and 8 bases, in that order; junction bases with no gene match: 4. The chain combines TRBV7-2 with TRBJ2-1; 7 positions match TRBD1. The sample taken for sequencing was blood. This TCR was sampled from a girl aged 5-17 years with multiple sclerosis. The CDR3 loop reads CASRHTGDEQFF. The CDR3 DNA is TGTGCCAGCAGACATACAGGGGATGAGCAGTTCTTC.